The 26 T cell receptor beta chains in this list originate from one sample, sequenced in a study of blood T cell repertoires in COVID-19. The repertoire was sequenced with immunoSEQ multiplex PCR; TCRdb's copy has only in-frame clones and lacks some. The table shows 55,000 to 90,000 clones, with about 88% occurring only once. The specimen sequenced was peripheral blood. Receptor source: a human donor in a cohort sampled during active COVID-19.

The CDR3 bases are TGTGCCAGCAGCTTGGGCCGGGACATACCCTACGAGCAGTACTTC. It encodes CASSLGRDIPYEQYF. The rearrangement links TRBV5-6 to TRBJ2-7, with D possibly being TRBD1 (6 bases). The germline gives CDR1 SGHDT, CDR2 YYEEEE. V gave up 0 bases and J gave up 2 bases, with 12 bases separating them. This CDR3 region has 15 residues.

This clone occurred a few times. V and J are TRBV2 and TRBJ2-1; 7 nucleotides match TRBD1. The CDR3 runs to 14 residues. J lost 8 bases, V lost 2 bases, and 6 bases had no gene match. Germline-derived CDR1 and CDR2 are SNHLY and FYNNEI. This CDR3 reads CASSERGTVHEQFF. The CDR3 nucleotides read TGTGCCAGCAGTGAACGTGGGACAGTCCATGAGCAGTTCTTC.

V gene TRBV19 combines with J gene TRBJ1-4, with D maybe TRBD1 (6 bases). Trimming took 2 bases from V and 3 from J, leaving 10 bases between them. The CDR3 contains 15 residues. Looked up from germline, CDR1 is LNHDA and CDR2 is SQIVND (reference sequence). The CDR3 bases are TGTGCCAGTAGTATACTTCCAGGGGCTAATGAAAAACTGTTTTTT. This encodes CASSILPGANEKLFF.

The chain combines TRBV27 with TRBJ1-3; 10 nucleotides align to TRBD1. CDR1 is MNHEY and CDR2 is SMNVEV in the germline V gene (reference sequence). V lost 5 bases, J lost 8 bases, and 6 bases stayed unmatched. There are 14 residues in the CDR3. The CDR3 DNA reads as TGTGCCAGCAGTCCACGGGACAGGGGACACACCATATATTTT. Protein sequence: CASSPRDRGHTIYF.

The rearrangement uses TRBV29-1 and TRBJ2-3, with 10 bases aligning to TRBD2. The V segment lost 4 bases and the J segment 4 bases; nucleotides outside the gene matches: 2. CDR3 length: 13 residues. The V gene's germline CDR1 is SQVTM and CDR2 ANQGSEA. The DNA for the CDR3 is TGCAGCGTTGTTCTAGCGGGAGCAGATACGCAGTATTTT. Encoded protein: CSVVLAGADTQYF.

The gene calls are TRBV14 and TRBJ1-1, with D possibly matching TRBD1 (5 bases). The V gene's germline CDR1 is SGHDN and CDR2 FVKESK. V was pared by 3 bases and J by 1 base, with 24 bases between. There are 19 residues in the CDR3. The CDR3 nucleotides read TGTGCCAGCAGCCACCAAGGGAGGGGTTCGGGACGGAAGAACACTGAAGCTTTCTTT. This sequence encodes CASSHQGRGSGRKNTEAFF.

This chain connects TRBV7-9 to TRBJ2-5; TRBD2 matches at 7 bases. The CDR3 runs 15 residues. V gave up 0 bases and J gave up 4 bases; unmatched junction bases: 5. CDR1 is SEHNR, CDR2 FQNEAQ, per germline (reference sequence). The CDR3 coding sequence is TGTGCCAGCAGCTTAGCGGGGAGGGAGCGAGAGACCCAGTACTTC. As protein: CASSLAGRERETQYF.

This clone has just one count. The chain is built from TRBV5-1 and TRBJ2-1; D is possibly TRBD2 (5 bases). Germline CDR1 and CDR2: SGHRS and YFSETQ. The CDR3 sequence is 14 residues long. Trimming removed 3 bases from V and 2 bases from J, with 9 bases in between. The CDR3 spells CASSSGMTYNEQFF. In nucleotides, the CDR3 is TGCGCCAGCAGCTCCGGGATGACCTACAATGAGCAGTTCTTC.

The gene calls are TRBV2 and TRBJ1-5; a possible D gene is TRBD1 (5 bases). There are 12 residues in the CDR3. Germline V gene lookup returns CDR1 SNHLY and CDR2 FYNNEI. Trimming took 5 bases from V and 7 from J, leaving 9 bases between them. CDR3: CASSSGGQPQHF. The CDR3 region has the DNA TGTGCCAGCAGTTCCGGGGGGCAGCCCCAGCATTTT.

This clone was detected only once. This sequence joins TRBV5-1 and TRBJ1-2, with D possibly TRBD1 on 6 matching bases. CDR1 SGHRS and CDR2 YFSETQ come from the germline V gene. Trimming shortened V by 1 base and J by 4 bases, and 8 bases separated the two germline ends. CDR3 length: 13 residues. The CDR3 DNA sequence: TGCGCCAGCAGCTTGACGGACAGCTATGGCTACACCTTC. Translating it yields CASSLTDSYGYTF.

The V call is TRBV5-6, the J call TRBJ2-1; the D gene is possibly TRBD1 (5 bases). V lost 2 bases and J 5 bases, leaving 17 bases between the germline ends. Germline assignment: CDR1 SGHDT and CDR2 YYEEEE. The CDR3 extends over 16 amino acids. The CDR3 DNA sequence: TGTGCCAGCAGCTTCCGACCCTTTGGGGCGAACAATGAGCAGTTCTTC. It translates to CASSFRPFGANNEQFF.

The chain uses TRBV18 and TRBJ2-1; 8 bases align to TRBD2. From germline, CDR1 is KGHSH and CDR2 LQKENI. The CDR3 covers 13 residues. Trimming cost V 6 bases and J 7 bases; bases outside gene matches: 5. The CDR3 DNA is TGTGCCAGCTCCGGGGGACTAGTAAATGAGCAGTTCTTC. This gives the protein CASSGGLVNEQFF.

The chain recombines TRBV10-3 with TRBJ2-6; 8 bases map to TRBD1. The V gene's germline CDR1 is ENHRY and CDR2 SYGVKD. The CDR3 runs 18 residues. J was trimmed by 0 bases and V by 4 bases; bases with no gene match: 8. CDR3 in amino acids: CAISAQGAVLSGANVLTF. The CDR3 bases are TGTGCCATCAGTGCGCAGGGGGCCGTTCTCTCTGGGGCCAACGTCCTGACTTTC.

The gene calls are TRBV5-5 and TRBJ2-6; unclear D gene. Germline CDR1 SGHKS, CDR2 YYEKEE (reference sequence). V was shortened by 0 bases and J by 4 bases, with 8 bases between the two germline ends. The CDR3 runs to 15 residues. DNA of the CDR3: TGTGCCAGCAGCTTGGAATCCTCCGGGGCCAACGTCCTGACTTTC. Translation: CASSLESSGANVLTF.

The chain carries TRBV3-1 (or the pseudogene TRBV3-2) and TRBJ2-5; D is possibly TRBD2 (6 bases). Trimming stripped 1 base from V and 4 bases from J, with 13 bases between. CDR1 LGHDT and CDR2 YNNKEL come from the germline V gene (reference sequence). The CDR3 is made up of 15 amino acids. CDR3 in amino acids: CASSQAGGAGETQYF. The CDR3, as DNA: TGTGCCAGCAGCCAAGCCGGGGGAGCGGGAGAGACCCAGTACTTC.

V is TRBV20-1 and J is TRBJ2-5; TRBD2 is a possible D gene (6 bases). V shed 3 bases and J shed 1 base, with 15 bases lying between them. This CDR3 comprises 15 residues. CDR1 and CDR2 (germline): DFQATT, SNEGSKA (reference sequence). The CDR3 loop reads CSASAATRLQETQYF. The CDR3 region has the DNA TGCAGTGCTAGTGCCGCGACTAGACTCCAAGAGACCCAGTACTTC.

The gene calls are TRBV28 and TRBJ1-5; 7 nucleotides match TRBD1. The CDR3 is 16 residues long. V shed 5 bases, J shed 6 bases, and the junction held 13 bases outside the gene matches. Germline assignment: CDR1 MDHEN and CDR2 SYDVKM. CDR3 sequence (DNA): TGTGCCAGCAGTCCCCTGGGTACAGGGGAGACTCAGCCCCAGCATTTT. As protein: CASSPLGTGETQPQHF.

This chain joins TRBV12-3 or TRBV12-4 and TRBJ2-1, with D maybe TRBD1 (6 bases). The CDR3 is 13 residues long. V dropped 2 bases and J dropped 8 bases, with 10 bases sitting between them. CDR3 sequence (DNA): TGTGCCAGCAGTTTATACAGGGTCGATGAGCAGTTCTTC. Translating gives CASSLYRVDEQFF.

This chain joins TRBV2 and TRBJ2-3, with D perhaps TRBD2 (5 bases). The germline V gene encodes CDR1 SNHLY and CDR2 FYNNEI. CDR3 size: 14 residues. V was shortened by 2 bases and J by 5 bases, with 11 bases between the two germline ends. The CDR3 loop reads CASSESDYQDTQYF. Written as DNA, the CDR3 is TGTGCCAGCAGTGAAAGCGACTACCAAGATACGCAGTATTTT.

This clone was observed a single time. The chain is built from TRBV27 and TRBJ1-1, with 8 positions matching TRBD1. There are 13 residues in the CDR3. Germline V gene data show CDR1 as MNHEY and CDR2 as SMNVEV (reference sequence). J was trimmed by 4 bases and V by 6 bases; bases with no gene match: 4. DNA of the CDR3: TGTGCCAGCAGCCGGACAGGGTCCACTGAAGCTTTCTTT. Encoded protein: CASSRTGSTEAFF.

This clone occurred once. The gene calls are TRBV10-3 and TRBJ2-1; 11 nucleotides match TRBD2. V trimming: 3 bases; J trimming: 7 bases; junction bases outside the gene matches: 2. The CDR3 covers 14 residues. Germline lookup yields CDR1 ENHRY and CDR2 SYGVKD. CDR3 sequence: CAISELAGVNEQFF. The CDR3 DNA follows: TGTGCCATCAGTGAACTAGCGGGAGTAAATGAGCAGTTCTTC.

The chain has TRBV12-3 or TRBV12-4 and TRBJ2-5; maybe TRBD2 (5 bases). Trimming left V 6 bases short and J 4 bases short, with 12 bases between. This CDR3 spans 13 amino acids. DNA for the CDR3: TGTGCCAGCAGCTATAGTGAGGGAGAGACCCAGTACTTC. It translates to CASSYSEGETQYF.

The gene calls are TRBV5-1 and TRBJ2-5; no clear D. The V gene's germline CDR1 is SGHRS and CDR2 YFSETQ. Trimming pared 0 bases from V and 1 base from J, leaving 4 bases between. The CDR3 is made up of 13 amino acids. CDR3 bases: TGCGCCAGCAGCTTGGACATCCAAGAGACCCAGTACTTC. Amino acids: CASSLDIQETQYF.

The chain is built from TRBV15 and TRBJ1-5; 8 bases align to TRBD1. CDR3 length equals 15 residues. CDR1 is LNHNV, CDR2 YYDKDF, per germline (reference sequence). Trimming at V came to 4 bases and at J to 6 bases, leaving 8 bases not matched to a gene. The CDR3 sequence: CATSIGQGGVQPQHF. The CDR3 nucleotides read TGTGCCACCAGCATTGGACAGGGAGGGGTTCAGCCCCAGCATTTT.

This clone was detected only once. The rearrangement joins TRBV7-2 to TRBJ1-2; 7 bases agree with TRBD1. The CDR3 is 16 amino acids. The germline gives CDR1 SGHTA, CDR2 FQGNSA. V shed 0 bases, J shed 0 bases, and the junction held 4 bases outside the gene matches. CDR3 in amino acids: CASSLATRGPNYGYTF. The CDR3 coding sequence is TGTGCCAGCAGCTTAGCGACGAGGGGGCCTAACTATGGCTACACCTTC.

The gene calls are TRBV10-3 and TRBJ2-1; tentative D call: TRBD2 (6 bases). V lost 4 bases and J lost 10, with 17 bases in between. CDR1 is ENHRY, CDR2 SYGVKD, per germline. The CDR3 runs 14 residues. The CDR3 nucleotides are TGTGCCATCAGTGCTGGGACGGAGGGTTTCGAGCAGTTCTTC. Residues: CAISAGTEGFEQFF.